The T cell receptor (beta chain) under discussion was sequenced for a study of blood T cells in healthy people across ages. As for the study in general: About one barcoded beta molecule per two T cells was the capture yield of template switching. Study results and limitations: In the absence of known donor CMV status, changes in expanded clonotypes were possibly confounded.

As to this clonotype: Its antigen is currently unknown.

From germline, CDR1 is LGHNA and CDR2 YNFKEQ. Deletions cut 2 bases from V and 13 bases from J, with 18 bases between. CDR3 length equals 14 residues. A second PCR of about 7 to 12 cycles used a sample-barcoded 5' primer and a J-beta primer mix. Each cDNA molecule, via a template-switch adaptor with 12 random nucleotides, was tagged. TCRdb reanalysed the 5' RACE reads using MiXCR and keeps one entry per CDR3 protein. The repertoire holds about 780,000 distinct CDR3 sequences, less than 60% seen once, with 15% to 20% in the top ten. Caucasian individuals from Russia who were healthy and aged roughly 6 to 100 acted as donors.

This sequence originates from a man older than 75 in good health. The chain has TRBV4-2 and TRBJ2-1; no clear D. Specimen: blood. DNA for the CDR3: TGTGCCAGCAGCCAAAGAAGGGATGCGGTAGTACAGTTCTTC. Translating it yields CASSQRRDAVVQFF.